The TCR beta chain under discussion was sequenced for a study of OX40 agonist ivuxolimab in advanced cancers. Across the whole study: A diagnosis of hepatocellular carcinoma, melanoma, renal cell or head and neck cancer was present in dose-escalation patients. From about 20 to 80 years was the age range, with a mean of around 54 years, and over 70% were male. Study-level findings and limits: Researchers report that CD8+ T cells had, on average, more expanded clones than CD4+. Those patients achieving a partial response at 0.1-3.0 mg/kg showed among the lowest clonal expansion.

Clones were sequenced by immunoSEQ multiplex PCR, and TCRdb holds only the in-frame ones, with some missing. There are tens of thousands of clones in the sample; roughly nine tenths occur only once, and around 0.73% lies in the top ten. Comment on this clone: Its target is not known.

This TCR came from an adult with an advanced solid tumor such as melanoma, head and neck, liver or kidney cancer. The material was CD4+ or CD8+ T cells sorted from blood, obtained in a trial of the OX40 agonist ivuxolimab.

The CDR3 DNA sequence: TGTGCCTGGATAGCGGGAGCGATACCTAGTGAGCAGTTCTTC. This gives the protein CAWIAGAIPSEQFF. The V gene is TRBV30, the J gene TRBJ2-1; 9 nucleotides align to TRBD2. CDR1 is GTSNPN and CDR2 is SVGIG in the germline V gene (reference sequence). The CDR3 loop spans 14 amino acids. Trimming removed 4 bases from V and 9 bases from J; junction bases left unmatched: 10.